This T cell receptor beta chain emerged from a study of beta chain features in type 1 diabetes. The overall study: Cell yields, gender and age were similar in healthy donors and patients. Whole-study results and caveats: Naive, central memory and Treg TCRB repertoires appeared more alike in patients than in healthy donors. Among all four CD4+ subsets, Type 1 diabetes patients had TCRB CDR3s that were moderately but significantly shorter.

CDR3 length equals 10 residues. Per germline, CDR1 MDHEN and CDR2 SYDVKM. Deletions cut 8 bases from V and 5 bases from J, with 6 bases between. The investigators reverse transcribed all of the isolated RNA, so they sequenced expressed TCRB transcripts. The method was immunoSEQ multiplex PCR; TCRdb's version includes in-frame clones alone and lacks a portion of them. The table has about half a million clones, around 28% seen once. There are a few counts of this clone. Its antigen is undetermined. The origin of this receptor is a man younger than 30 in good health. The chain couples TRBV28 to TRBJ1-2; D is unresolved. Sequenced sample: naive CD4+ T cells from blood. Here the CDR3 DNA reads TGTGCCAGCGGCGATTATGGCTACACCTTC. Encoded protein: CASGDYGYTF.